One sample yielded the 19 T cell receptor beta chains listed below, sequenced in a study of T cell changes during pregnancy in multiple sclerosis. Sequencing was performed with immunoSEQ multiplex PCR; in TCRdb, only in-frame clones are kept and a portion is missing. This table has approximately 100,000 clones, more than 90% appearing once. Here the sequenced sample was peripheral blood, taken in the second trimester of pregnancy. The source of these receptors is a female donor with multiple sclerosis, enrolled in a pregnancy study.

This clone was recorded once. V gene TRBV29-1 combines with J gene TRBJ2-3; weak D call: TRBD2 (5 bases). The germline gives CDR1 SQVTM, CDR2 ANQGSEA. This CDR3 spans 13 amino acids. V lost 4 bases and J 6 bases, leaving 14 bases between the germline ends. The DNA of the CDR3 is TGCAGCGTTGCCGAGGACTCTTTTGATACGCAGTATTTT. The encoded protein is CSVAEDSFDTQYF.

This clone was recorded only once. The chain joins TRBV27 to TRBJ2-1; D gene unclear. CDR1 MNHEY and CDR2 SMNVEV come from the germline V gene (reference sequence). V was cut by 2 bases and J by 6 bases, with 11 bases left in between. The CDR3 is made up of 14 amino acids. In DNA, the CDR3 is TGTGCCAGCAGTTTAATGTGGCTAGTCAATGAGCAGTTCTTC. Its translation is CASSLMWLVNEQFF.

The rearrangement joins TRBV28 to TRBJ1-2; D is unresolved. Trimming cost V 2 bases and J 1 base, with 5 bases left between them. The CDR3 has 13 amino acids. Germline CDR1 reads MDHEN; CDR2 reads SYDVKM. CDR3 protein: CASSLVFNYGYTF. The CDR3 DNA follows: TGTGCCAGCAGTTTAGTCTTTAACTATGGCTACACCTTC.

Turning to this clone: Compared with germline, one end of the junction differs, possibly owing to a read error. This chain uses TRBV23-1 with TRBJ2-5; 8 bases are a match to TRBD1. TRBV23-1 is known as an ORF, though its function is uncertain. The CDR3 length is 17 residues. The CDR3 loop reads CASSQSHGTGLQETQYF. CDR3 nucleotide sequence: TGCGCCAGCAGCCAATCCCACGGGACAGGACTTCAAGAGACCCAGTACTTC.

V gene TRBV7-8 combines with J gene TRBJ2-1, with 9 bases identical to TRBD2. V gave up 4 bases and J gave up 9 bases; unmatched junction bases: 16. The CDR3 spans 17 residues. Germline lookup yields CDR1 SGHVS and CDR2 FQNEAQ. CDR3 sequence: CASSSSPGLARLGEQFF. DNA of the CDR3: TGTGCCAGCAGCTCCTCACCCGGACTAGCGCGTTTAGGTGAGCAGTTCTTC.

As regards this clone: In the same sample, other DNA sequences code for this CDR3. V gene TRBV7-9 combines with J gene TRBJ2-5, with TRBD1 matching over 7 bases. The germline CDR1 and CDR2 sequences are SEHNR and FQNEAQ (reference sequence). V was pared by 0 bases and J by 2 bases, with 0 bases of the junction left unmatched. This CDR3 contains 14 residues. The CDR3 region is CASSLARGQETQYF. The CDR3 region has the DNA TGTGCCAGCAGCTTAGCCAGGGGGCAAGAGACCCAGTACTTC.

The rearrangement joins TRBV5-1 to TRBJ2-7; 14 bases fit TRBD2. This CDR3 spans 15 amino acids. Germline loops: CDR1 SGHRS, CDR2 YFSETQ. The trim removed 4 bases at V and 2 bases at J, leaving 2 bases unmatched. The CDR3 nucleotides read TGCGCCAGCAGCCCGGGACTAGCGGGAGCCTACGAGCAGTACTTC. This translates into CASSPGLAGAYEQYF.

CDR3 nucleotides: TGTGCCAGCAGCCCGGACAGGGCGCAAGAGACCCAGTACTTC. It encodes CASSPDRAQETQYF. The chain combines TRBV6-5 with TRBJ2-5; 8 bases agree with TRBD1. The V gene end was trimmed by 6 bases and the J gene end by 2 bases; junction bases not matched to a gene: 5. The CDR3 consists of 14 residues. The germline CDR1 and CDR2 sequences are MNHEY and SVGAGI.

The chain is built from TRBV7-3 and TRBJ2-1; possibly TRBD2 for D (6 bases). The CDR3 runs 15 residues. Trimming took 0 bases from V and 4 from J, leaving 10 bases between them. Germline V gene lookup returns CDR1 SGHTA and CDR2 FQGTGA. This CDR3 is CASSLTSGTYNEQFF. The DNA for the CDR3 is TGTGCCAGCAGCTTAACTAGCGGAACATACAATGAGCAGTTCTTC.

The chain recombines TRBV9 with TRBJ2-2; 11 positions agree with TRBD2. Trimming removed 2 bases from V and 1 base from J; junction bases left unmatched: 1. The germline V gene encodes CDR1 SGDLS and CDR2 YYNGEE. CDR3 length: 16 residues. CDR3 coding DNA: TGTGCCAGCAGCGTCGGGACTAGCGGGAACACCGGGGAGCTGTTTTTT. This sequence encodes CASSVGTSGNTGELFF.

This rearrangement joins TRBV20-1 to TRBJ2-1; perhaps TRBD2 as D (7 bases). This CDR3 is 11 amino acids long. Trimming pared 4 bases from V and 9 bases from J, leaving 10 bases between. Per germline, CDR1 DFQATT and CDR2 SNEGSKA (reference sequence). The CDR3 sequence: CSAIRGAEQFF. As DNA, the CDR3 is TGCAGTGCTATTCGGGGGGCTGAGCAGTTCTTC.

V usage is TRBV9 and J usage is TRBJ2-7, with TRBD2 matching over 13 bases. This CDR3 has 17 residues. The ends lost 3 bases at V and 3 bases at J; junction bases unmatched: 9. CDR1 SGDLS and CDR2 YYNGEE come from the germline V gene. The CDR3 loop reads CASSAGLAGPPYYEQYF. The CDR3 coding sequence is TGTGCCAGCAGCGCGGGACTAGCGGGACCACCGTACTACGAGCAGTACTTC.

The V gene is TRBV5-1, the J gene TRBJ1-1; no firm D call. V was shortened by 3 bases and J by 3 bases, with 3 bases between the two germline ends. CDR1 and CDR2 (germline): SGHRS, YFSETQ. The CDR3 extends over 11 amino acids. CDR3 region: CASSSYTEAFF. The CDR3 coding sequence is TGCGCCAGCAGCTCTTACACTGAAGCTTTCTTT.

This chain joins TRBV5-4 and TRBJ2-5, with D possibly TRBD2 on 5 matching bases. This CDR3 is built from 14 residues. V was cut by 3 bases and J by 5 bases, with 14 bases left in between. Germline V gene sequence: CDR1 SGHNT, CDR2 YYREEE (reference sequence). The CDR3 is CASSSIARKETQYF. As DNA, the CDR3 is TGTGCCAGCAGCTCCATAGCGAGGAAGGAGACCCAGTACTTC.

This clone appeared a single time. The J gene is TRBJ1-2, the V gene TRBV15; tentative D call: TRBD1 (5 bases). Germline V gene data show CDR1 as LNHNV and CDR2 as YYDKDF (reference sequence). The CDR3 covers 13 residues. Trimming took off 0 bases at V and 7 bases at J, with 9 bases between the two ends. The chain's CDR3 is CATSRDRRGGYTF. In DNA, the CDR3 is TGTGCCACCAGCAGAGATCGAAGGGGTGGCTACACCTTC.

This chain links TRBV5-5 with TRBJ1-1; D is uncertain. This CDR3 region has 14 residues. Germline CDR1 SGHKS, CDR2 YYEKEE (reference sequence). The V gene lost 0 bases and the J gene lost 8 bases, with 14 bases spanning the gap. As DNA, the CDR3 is TGTGCCAGCAGCTTGGGTTTCGGTAGAGAAGAAGCTTTCTTT. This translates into CASSLGFGREEAFF.

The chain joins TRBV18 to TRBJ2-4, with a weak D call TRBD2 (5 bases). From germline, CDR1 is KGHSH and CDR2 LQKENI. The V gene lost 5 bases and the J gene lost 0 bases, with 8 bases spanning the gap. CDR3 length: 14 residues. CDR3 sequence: CASSGGLAKNIQYF. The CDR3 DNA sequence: TGTGCCAGCTCAGGTGGACTAGCCAAAAACATTCAGTACTTC.

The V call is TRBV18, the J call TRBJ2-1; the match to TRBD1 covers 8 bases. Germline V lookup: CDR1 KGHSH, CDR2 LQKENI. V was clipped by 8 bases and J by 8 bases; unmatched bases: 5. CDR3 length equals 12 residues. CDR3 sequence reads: CASLGQGYEQFF. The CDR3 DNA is TGTGCCAGCCTCGGACAGGGCTATGAGCAGTTCTTC.

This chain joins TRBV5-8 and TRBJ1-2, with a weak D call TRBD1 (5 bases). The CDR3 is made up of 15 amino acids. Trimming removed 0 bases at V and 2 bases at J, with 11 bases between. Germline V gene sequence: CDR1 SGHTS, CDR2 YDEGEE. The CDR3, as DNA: TGTGCCAGCAGCTTGGAGGGCAGGGCGAACTATGGCTACACCTTC. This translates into CASSLEGRANYGYTF.